The 2 T cell receptor beta chains below were found in one sample sequenced in a study of blood T cell repertoires in COVID-19. The table came from immunoSEQ multiplex PCR; TCRdb's copy has only in-frame clones and leaves some out. This table has 200,000 to 250,000 clones, about 93% appearing once. Sequencing was carried out using peripheral blood. The receptors were gathered from a man aged 25-45 years with COVID-19, enrolled during active disease.

The chain uses TRBV11-2 and TRBJ1-4; 10 bases fit TRBD1. V trimming: 0 bases; J trimming: 4 bases; junction bases outside the gene matches: 11. CDR3 length: 19 residues. Germline V CDR1 and CDR2: SGHAT, FQNNGV. Written as DNA, the CDR3 is TGTGCCAGCAGCTTAGATCATTGGGACAGGGGAGGTTATAATGAAAAACTGTTTTTT. Amino acids: CASSLDHWDRGGYNEKLFF.

This clone was detected only a few times. Other DNA variants within this sample encode the same CDR3. The CDR3 sequence is CASSPRGTNTEAFF. The DNA of the CDR3 is TGTGCCAGCTCACCCAGGGGGACGAACACTGAAGCTTTCTTT. This rearrangement joins TRBV18 to TRBJ1-1, with 7 bases that match TRBD1. The V and J ends lost 3 bases and 1 base, in that order; junction bases with no gene match: 2. The germline CDR1 and CDR2 sequences are KGHSH and LQKENI. The CDR3 spans 14 residues. The full variable domain, its missing parts supplied by reference TRBV18 and TRBJ1-1, is NAGVMQNPRHLVRRRGQEARLRCSPMKGHSHVYWYRQLPEEGLKFMVYLQKENIIDESGMPKERFSAEFPKEGPSILRIQQVVRGDSAAYFCASSPRGTNTEAFFGQGTRLTVV.